Following are 29 T cell receptor beta chains from one sample sequenced in a study of metastatic and nonmetastatic thyroid tumors. TCRdb reanalyzed the PCR reads with MiXCR. The table records over 7,000 clones, roughly 15% of them present only once. No patient received treatment before thyroid surgery. Sequencing was performed on blood. These receptors all stem from a female donor with papillary thyroid cancer or a benign thyroid nodule (not recorded which). Some clones in this sample may be carry-over from other donors' samples.

The chain carries TRBV4-1 and TRBJ2-1, with 7 bases aligning to TRBD2. Germline V gene lookup returns CDR1 MGHRA and CDR2 YSYEKL. Trimming took 0 bases from V and 10 from J; bases not matched to a gene: 6. The CDR3 runs to 14 residues. Here the CDR3 DNA reads TGCGCCAGCAGCCAAGAGAGACTAGCCTGGGAGCAGTTCTTC. It is translated as CASSQERLAWEQFF.

V gene TRBV4-1 combines with J gene TRBJ1-2, with D possibly matching TRBD1 (5 bases). Germline values: CDR1 MGHRA, CDR2 YSYEKL. The CDR3 totals 14 residues. The V gene lost 3 bases and the J gene lost 8 bases, with 16 bases spanning the gap. CDR3 sequence: CASSQEGWGKGYTF. Written as DNA, the CDR3 is TGCGCCAGCAGCCAGGAGGGGTGGGGAAAGGGCTACACCTTC.

This clone was recorded many times. The chain joins TRBV5-6 to TRBJ1-1; D not resolved. The V gene lost 3 bases and the J gene lost 8 bases, with 8 bases spanning the gap. The germline V gene has CDR1 SGHDT and CDR2 YYEEEE. The CDR3 runs to 11 residues. The CDR3: CASSSNKEAFF. The DNA of the CDR3 is TGTGCCAGCAGCTCGAACAAGGAAGCTTTCTTT.

Ten or more counts support this clone. V is TRBV5-1 and J is TRBJ2-1; D is uncertain. Germline values: CDR1 SGHRS, CDR2 YFSETQ. V lost 8 bases and J 10 bases, leaving 16 bases between the germline ends. The CDR3 loop spans 12 amino acids. Here the CDR3 reads CARGISYSEQFF. DNA for the CDR3: TGCGCCAGGGGCATTAGTTACTCCGAGCAGTTCTTC.

The table lists this clone with a few counts. The V and J genes are TRBV12-3 or TRBV12-4 and TRBJ1-2, with 7 bases that match TRBD1. After removal of 6 bases from V and 7 bases from J, the junction contained 5 bases not matched to a gene. The CDR3 has 12 residues. The CDR3: CASRGDSGGYTF. CDR3 nucleotides: TGTGCCAGCAGGGGGGACAGTGGTGGCTACACCTTC.

As regards this clone: An end of the junction differs from the germline gene, which may be a read error. The chain uses TRBV27 and TRBJ2-7; D may match TRBD1 or TRBD2 (5 bases each). CDR1 and CDR2 (germline): MNHEY, SMNVEV (reference sequence). This CDR3 is built from 14 residues. CDR3 nucleotide sequence: TGTGCCAGCAGTTGGGACGGGATGTCCTCCGAGCAGTACTTC. This encodes CASSWDGMSSEQYF.

The chain joins TRBV24-1 to TRBJ2-5; D remains ambiguous. Germline V CDR1 and CDR2: KGHDR, SFDVKD. Trimming pared 2 bases from V and 1 base from J, leaving 4 bases between. The CDR3 runs to 13 residues. CDR3 residues: CATSDSAQETQYF. The CDR3 region has the DNA TGTGCCACCAGTGATTCAGCCCAAGAGACCCAGTACTTC.

This clone has more than one count but fewer than ten. The chain joins TRBV28 to TRBJ1-1, with 8 positions matching TRBD1. The CDR3 extends over 15 amino acids. J was trimmed by 10 bases and V by 7 bases; bases with no gene match: 17. From germline, CDR1 is MDHEN and CDR2 SYDVKM. CDR3 in DNA: TGTGCCAGCATCCTTCATGGACAGGGCCTCCTTAGAGCTTTCTTT. The encoded protein is CASILHGQGLLRAFF.

Ten or more counts support this clone. The rearrangement joins TRBV20-1 to TRBJ1-1; the match to TRBD1 covers 7 bases. J gave up 0 bases and V 1 base, and 11 bases lay outside the gene matches. Germline V gives CDR1 DFQATT, CDR2 SNEGSKA (reference sequence). This CDR3 has 17 residues. CDR3 amino acids: CSARAPRGQPLNTEAFF. In nucleotides, the CDR3 is TGCAGTGCTAGAGCCCCACGGGGACAGCCCTTGAACACTGAAGCTTTCTTT.

This clone was counted at least ten times. The chain links TRBV7-2 to TRBJ1-2; D gene unclear. Looked up from germline, CDR1 is SGHTA and CDR2 is FQGNSA. This CDR3 has 15 amino acids. With 0 bases removed from V and 5 bases from J, the gap between germline ends came to 13 bases. CDR3 sequence reads: CASSLAATADYGYTF. In DNA form, the CDR3 reads TGTGCCAGCAGCTTAGCGGCGACCGCTGATTATGGCTACACCTTC.

By frequency in the sample, this clone is medium-sized (0.01 to 0.1%). This chain links TRBV6-1 with TRBJ2-7, with D uncertain. The CDR3 runs to 12 residues. Germline V lookup: CDR1 MNHNS, CDR2 SASEGT. Trimming removed 5 bases from V and 5 bases from J, with 10 bases in between. The CDR3 region is CASSFNKDEQYF. The CDR3 nucleotides read TGTGCCAGCAGTTTTAACAAAGACGAGCAGTACTTC.

The V and J genes are TRBV5-1 and TRBJ1-2, with TRBD1 as a possible D gene (5 bases). The length of the CDR3 is 14 residues. The V gene's germline CDR1 is SGHRS and CDR2 YFSETQ. Trimming removed 0 bases from V and 8 bases from J, with 14 bases in between. The chain's CDR3 is CASSLDRSLWGYTF. CDR3 DNA: TGCGCCAGCAGCTTGGACAGGTCCCTATGGGGCTACACCTTC.

In its sample, this clone is medium-sized. The CDR3 bases are TGCAGCGTAGGACAGGGCCCTAACTATGGCTACACCTTC. It translates to CSVGQGPNYGYTF. The rearrangement joins TRBV29-1 to TRBJ1-2; TRBD1 matches 8 bases. CDR3 length: 13 amino acids. The V gene end was trimmed by 6 bases and the J gene end by 0 bases; junction bases not matched to a gene: 3. The germline CDR1 and CDR2 sequences are SQVTM and ANQGSEA.

This clone is labeled large. The chain uses TRBV6-5 and TRBJ1-2; D is unclear. The length of the CDR3 is 15 residues. V was trimmed by 0 bases and J by 2 bases, leaving 10 bases between them. The germline V gene encodes CDR1 MNHEY and CDR2 SVGAGI. The CDR3 DNA follows: TGTGCCAGCAGTTACTCGTCGGGAGGGAACTATGGCTACACCTTC. This gives the protein CASSYSSGGNYGYTF.

The chain combines TRBV5-1 with TRBJ2-7, with 12 nucleotides matching TRBD1. J gave up 7 bases and V 0 bases, and 5 bases lay outside the gene matches. Germline CDR1 is SGHRS and CDR2 is YFSETQ. CDR3 length: 15 amino acids. The CDR3 DNA follows: TGCGCCAGCAGCTTGGAAGGGACAGGGGGCCGGGAGCAGTACTTC. This sequence encodes CASSLEGTGGREQYF.

This clone was detected ten times or more. This may arise from a read error, as a much more abundant clone is one base away. The CDR3 does not close with the conserved phenylalanine or tryptophan, likely indicating a read error. The CDR3 reads CASSQDYQSGELFL. DNA for the CDR3: TGCGCCAGCAGCCAAGACTATCAGTCCGGGGAGCTGTTTCTT. The chain couples TRBV4-1 to TRBJ2-2; D not certain. From germline, CDR1 is MGHRA and CDR2 YSYEKL. The CDR3 runs 14 residues. V shed 0 bases and J shed 6 bases, with 8 bases lying between them.

Within the sample, this clone is medium-sized. This chain uses TRBV19 with TRBJ2-1; D may be TRBD1 or TRBD2 (5 bases each). V lost 5 bases and J 8 bases, leaving 16 bases between the germline ends. The CDR3 is 14 amino acids. The V gene's germline CDR1 is LNHDA and CDR2 SQIVND (reference sequence). The DNA for the CDR3 is TGTGCCAGTAGTGATCGGGACGGTGCCGATGAGCAGTTCTTC. This sequence encodes CASSDRDGADEQFF.

In this sample, this clone turned up a few times. The chain carries TRBV24-1 and TRBJ2-7, with D hard to call. This CDR3 region has 12 residues. Deletions cut 5 bases from V and 5 bases from J, with 9 bases between. Germline V CDR1 and CDR2: KGHDR, SFDVKD. The CDR3 region has the DNA TGTGCCACCAGTGGGTCCCGCGACGAGCAGTACTTC. Translating it yields CATSGSRDEQYF.

This sequence joins TRBV6-4 and TRBJ2-7, with 9 bases that match TRBD2. The length of the CDR3 is 16 residues. CDR1 MRHNA and CDR2 SNTAGT come from the germline V gene. The V gene end was trimmed by 2 bases and the J gene end by 4 bases; junction bases not matched to a gene: 9. This CDR3 is CASSDVSVTSGYEQYF. The CDR3 nucleotides are TGTGCCAGCAGTGACGTTTCGGTGACTAGCGGATACGAGCAGTACTTC.

The CDR3 DNA follows: TGTGCCAGTAGTCGTGTAACCACAGATACGCAGTATTTT. Protein product: CASSRVTTDTQYF. The J gene is TRBJ2-3, the V gene TRBV19, with unresolved D. The ends were cut back, 5 bases at V and 2 bases at J, with 8 bases in the middle. The CDR3 totals 13 residues. The germline CDR1 and CDR2 sequences are LNHDA and SQIVND (reference sequence).

By frequency in the sample, this clone is medium-sized. V gene TRBV19 combines with J gene TRBJ2-6; D possibly uses TRBD1 or TRBD2 (7 bases each). There are 15 residues in the CDR3. Germline loops: CDR1 LNHDA, CDR2 SQIVND (reference sequence). Trimming shortened V by 7 bases and J by 2 bases, and 12 bases separated the two germline ends. CDR3 in DNA: TGTGCCAGTATACCAGGGGGGGCTGGGGCCAACGTCCTGACTTTC. It specifies CASIPGGAGANVLTF.

A few counts support this clone. The chain is built from TRBV6-1 and TRBJ2-5, with D maybe TRBD1 (7 bases). Germline V gene lookup returns CDR1 MNHNS and CDR2 SASEGT. Between the trimmed V and J ends, which lost 5 bases and 5 bases, there was a span of 15 bases. The CDR3 consists of 14 residues. CDR3 sequence: CASSPQGGGETQYF. CDR3 sequence (DNA): TGTGCCAGCAGTCCTCAGGGGGGCGGTGAGACCCAGTACTTC.

This clone occurred many times. The J gene is TRBJ1-1, the V gene TRBV7-6; D might be TRBD1 (5 bases). V was cut by 0 bases and J by 2 bases, with 10 bases left in between. This CDR3 is 15 amino acids long. Per germline, CDR1 SGHVS and CDR2 FNYEAQ. The CDR3 nucleotides are TGTGCCAGCAGCTTAGCGGGGGGGAGTAACACTGAAGCTTTCTTT. Protein sequence: CASSLAGGSNTEAFF.

The sample holds a few counts of this clone. One junction end disagrees with the germline gene, perhaps due to a read error. The rearrangement joins TRBV12-3 or TRBV12-4 to TRBJ2-3, with TRBD2 identical over 8 bases. The CDR3 is 16 residues long. CDR3 loop: CASSYGTRGTTDKQYF. The DNA for the CDR3 is TGTGCCAGCAGCTATGGGACTAGGGGGACCACAGATAAGCAGTATTTT.

Relative to its sample, this clone is medium-sized. The chain couples TRBV25-1 to TRBJ2-7; TRBD1 might be the D (6 bases). Germline V gives CDR1 MGHDK, CDR2 SYGVNS. This CDR3 comprises 15 residues. The V end was cut by 3 bases, the J end by 2 bases, with 14 bases between. CDR3 loop: CASSDPGTPTYEQYF. The CDR3 nucleotides read TGTGCCAGCAGTGATCCCGGGACACCGACCTACGAGCAGTACTTC.

The sample holds a few counts of this clone. This chain joins TRBV12-3 or TRBV12-4 and TRBJ1-1; maybe TRBD1 (5 bases). The CDR3 spans 15 residues. The V gene lost 3 bases and the J gene lost 7 bases, with 18 bases spanning the gap. CDR3 nucleotide sequence: TGTGCCAGCAGTTTTACTGTCGTCAGGGTGCTTGAAGCTTTCTTT. It translates to CASSFTVVRVLEAFF.

The table lists this clone with many counts. The V call is TRBV5-1, the J call TRBJ1-2, with 7 bases matching TRBD1. This CDR3 contains 14 residues. Germline assignment: CDR1 SGHRS and CDR2 YFSETQ. Trimming took 4 bases from V and 3 from J; bases not matched to a gene: 6. The CDR3 DNA is TGCGCCAGCAGCAGTGACAGGGTAGACTATGGCTACACCTTC. It encodes CASSSDRVDYGYTF. The variable domain in full, with the rest retrieved from reference TRBV5-1 and TRBJ1-2, is KAGVTQTPRYLIKTRGQQVTLSCSPISGHRSVSWYQQTPGQGLQFLFEYFSETQRNKGNFPGRFSGRQFSNSRSEMNVSTLELGDSALYLCASSSDRVDYGYTFGSGTRLTVV.

This clone was observed many times. A much larger clone sits a single nucleotide away, making a read error possible. The rearrangement links TRBV11-2 to TRBJ2-2, with 8 bases fitting TRBD2. This CDR3 contains 16 residues. V dropped 4 bases and J dropped 6; count of bases not matched to a gene: 10. The germline CDR1 and CDR2 sequences are SGHAT and FQNNGV. DNA of the CDR3: TGTGCCAGCAGCTATATAGCGGGGACCCGCGCCGGGGAGCTGTTTTTT. It specifies CASSYIAGTRAGELFF.

On this clone itself: A read error may produce the germline difference seen at one junction end. The chain uses TRBV11-2 and TRBJ2-3; 9 bases map to TRBD1. The CDR3 totals 15 residues. Germline V gene data show CDR1 as SGHAT and CDR2 as FQNNGV. The CDR3 DNA follows: TGTGCCAGCAGCCCCGGGACAGGGTGTACAGATGCGCAGTATTTT. It translates to CASSPGTGCTDAQYF.